This TCR beta chain comes out of a study of blood T cell repertoires in COVID-19. Assay: immunoSEQ multiplex PCR; the TCRdb copy retains only in-frame clones and omits some. The sample contains 60,000 to 80,000 clones, 86% of which appear only once. CDR3 length equals 14 residues. Germline V gives CDR1 MNHEY, CDR2 SVGAGI. The J segment lost 6 bases and the V segment lost 4 bases, leaving 8 bases of the junction unmatched. Material for sequencing was peripheral blood. The V call is TRBV6-5, the J call TRBJ1-1; 7 bases map to TRBD1. The sequence derives from a woman of 80 years or more with acute or convalescent COVID-19. The CDR3 region is CASSWGQSSSEAFF. The CDR3 DNA sequence: TGTGCCAGCAGTTGGGGACAGTCCAGTTCTGAAGCTTTCTTT.